The 11 T cell receptor beta chains reported below all come from one sample, sequenced in a study of T cells in Graves' hyperthyroidism and ophthalmopathy. Amplification of TCR beta CDR3 regions was performed using RNA transcripts as template. The primer set for the first-round RT-PCR of the TCR CDR3 was HTBI. TCRdb called the multiplex PCR reads again in MiXCR, with one record for every CDR3 protein. The sample records around 290,000 distinct CDR3 sequences, 15% to 20% being singletons. Source material: blood. These receptors all stem from a woman in her sixties or seventies with Graves' ophthalmopathy.

The chain couples TRBV3-1 to TRBJ2-5; no firm D call. The CDR3 covers 15 residues. Germline V gene sequence: CDR1 LGHDT, CDR2 YNNKEL (reference sequence). With 1 base removed from V and 4 bases from J, the gap between germline ends came to 13 bases. The CDR3 loop is CASSQVSTWGETQYF. For the CDR3, the DNA is TGTGCCAGCAGCCAAGTGTCTACCTGGGGAGAGACCCAGTACTTC.

This clonotype was found many times. CDR3 region: CASSSPDRGKGYTF. The CDR3 DNA sequence: TGTGCCAGCAGTTCCCCGGACAGGGGAAAAGGCTACACCTTC. The V gene is TRBV12-3 or TRBV12-4, the J gene TRBJ1-2, with 9 bases fitting TRBD1. Unmatched junction bases numbered 8, after V lost 4 bases and J lost 8 bases. This CDR3 comprises 14 residues.

In its sample, this clonotype was seen many times. The DNA for the CDR3 is TGCGCCAGCAAAGGGTACCAAGCTCTGGGCTACACCTTC. Translated: CASKGYQALGYTF. This rearrangement joins TRBV5-1 to TRBJ1-2; D is undetermined. The CDR3 consists of 13 residues. The germline CDR1 and CDR2 sequences are SGHRS and YFSETQ. V lost 6 bases, J lost 8 bases, and 17 bases lay in between.

The chain recombines TRBV7-3 with TRBJ1-1; 8 bases line up with TRBD1. Germline loops: CDR1 SGHTA, CDR2 FQGTGA. The trim removed 6 bases at V and 5 bases at J, leaving 8 bases unmatched. The CDR3 runs to 14 residues. The CDR3 protein is CASSYAGGTTEAFF. The CDR3 region has the DNA TGTGCCAGCAGTTACGCAGGGGGCACAACTGAAGCTTTCTTT.

The sample holds many counts of this clonotype. The chain has TRBV18 and TRBJ1-1; a weak D match, TRBD1 (5 bases). Between the trimmed V and J ends, which lost 5 bases and 7 bases, there was a span of 8 bases. Germline V gives CDR1 KGHSH, CDR2 LQKENI. The CDR3 runs to 11 residues. CDR3 nucleotide sequence: TGTGCCAGCTCAGGGACGGTTGAAGCTTTCTTT. Protein product: CASSGTVEAFF.

This clonotype was counted ten times or more. The genes are TRBV11-3 and TRBJ2-3; 9 bases are shared with TRBD1. J gave up 2 bases and V 0 bases, and 3 bases lay outside the gene matches. The CDR3 has 16 residues. CDR1 and CDR2 from the germline V gene are SGHNT and YENEEA. Here the CDR3 reads CASSLDGTGNTDTQYF. CDR3 bases: TGTGCCAGCAGCTTAGATGGGACAGGGAACACAGATACGCAGTATTTT.

This clonotype was observed at least ten times. The gene calls are TRBV6-1 and TRBJ2-1, with D maybe TRBD1 (5 bases). The CDR3 is 15 amino acids. V was clipped by 2 bases and J by 5 bases, with 13 bases between them. Germline values: CDR1 MNHNS, CDR2 SASEGT. The CDR3 coding sequence is TGTGCCAGCAGTGAATGGACACCTACGAACAATGAGCAGTTCTTC. The encoded protein is CASSEWTPTNNEQFF.

At least ten counts were recorded for this clonotype. The chain links TRBV28 to TRBJ2-1; TRBD1 matches 12 bases. Unmatched junction bases numbered 9, after V lost 4 bases and J lost 8 bases. CDR3 size: 16 residues. Germline-derived CDR1 and CDR2 are MDHEN and SYDVKM. The CDR3 loop is CASSSSGTGGLDEQFF. The CDR3 bases are TGTGCCAGCAGTTCCTCCGGGACAGGGGGCCTGGATGAGCAGTTCTTC.

This clonotype showed up many times. The chain employs TRBV7-9 and TRBJ2-7, with D unresolved. V was cut by 1 base and J by 5 bases, with 3 bases left in between. Germline V CDR1 and CDR2: SEHNR, FQNEAQ (reference sequence). The CDR3 has 11 residues. Here the CDR3 reads CASSLGNEQYF. The CDR3 bases are TGTGCCAGCAGCTTAGGAAACGAGCAGTACTTC.

This clonotype was detected a few times. The chain couples TRBV5-1 to TRBJ2-3; 7 bases match TRBD1. The CDR3 extends over 13 amino acids. Per the germline V gene, CDR1 is SGHRS and CDR2 is YFSETQ. Trimming removed 2 bases from V and 5 bases from J; junction bases left unmatched: 2. The CDR3 sequence: CASSFYRGDTQYF. CDR3 DNA: TGCGCCAGCAGCTTTTACAGGGGAGATACGCAGTATTTT.

V gene TRBV28 combines with J gene TRBJ2-7, with 7 bases that match TRBD1. The germline gives CDR1 MDHEN, CDR2 SYDVKM. The junction had 7 bases not matched to a gene; V was cut back by 6 bases and J by 2 bases. The CDR3 is 14 amino acids. DNA of the CDR3: TGTGCCAGCAGCCTACAGGGGAAGGCCTACGAGCAGTACTTC. Its protein product is CASSLQGKAYEQYF.